The 14 T cell receptor beta chains presented below share a single source sample, sequenced in a study of long-term antiretroviral therapy in people with HIV. The immunoSEQ assay was v3.0, run at survey level. Generated by immunoSEQ multiplex PCR, the TCRdb table keeps only in-frame clones and is missing some. The table has under 40,000 clones, 70% to 90% seen once; the top ten hold about 4.6%. The sequencing here drew on unsorted PBMCs, taken around 2.7 years before starting antiretroviral therapy. These receptors were taken from a woman aged 25 to 45 with HIV.

The gene calls are TRBV10-2 and TRBJ2-7; 8 bases are shared with TRBD1. Germline CDR1 WSHSY, CDR2 SAAADI. CDR3 length equals 15 residues. J gave up 4 bases and V 3 bases, and 8 bases lay outside the gene matches. CDR3: CASSEWDRPSYEQYV. CDR3 coding DNA: TGCGCCAGCAGTGAATGGGACAGGCCCTCGTACGAGCAGTACGTC.

This clone was detected a few times. V usage is TRBV2 and J usage is TRBJ2-7, with 12 bases identical to TRBD2. The germline CDR1 and CDR2 sequences are SNHLY and FYNNEI. The CDR3 has 15 amino acids. V dropped 6 bases and J dropped 2; count of bases not matched to a gene: 5. The CDR3 nucleotides are TGTGCCAGCAGCGCTCTAGCGGGGGGGACCTACGAGCAGTACTTC. This gives the protein CASSALAGGTYEQYF.

The V call is TRBV4-1, the J call TRBJ1-4; maybe TRBD1 (6 bases). The CDR3 is 18 residues long. CDR1 MGHRA and CDR2 YSYEKL come from the germline V gene. Trimming pared 0 bases from V and 2 bases from J, leaving 16 bases between. In DNA, the CDR3 is TGCGCCAGCAGCCAAGAGTGGGCAGGGGCAGGGACTAATGAAAAACTGTTTTTT. This encodes CASSQEWAGAGTNEKLFF.

CDR3 sequence reads: CASSLDRGPLYEQYV. For the CDR3, the DNA is TGTGCCAGCAGCTTGGACAGGGGTCCCCTCTACGAGCAGTACGTC. The gene calls are TRBV7-8 and TRBJ2-7, with TRBD1 matching 9 bases. Trimming took 3 bases from V and 3 from J; bases not matched to a gene: 6. This CDR3 is built from 15 residues. Looked up from germline, CDR1 is SGHVS and CDR2 is FQNEAQ.

The V and J genes are TRBV29-1 and TRBJ1-2; TRBD1 might be the D (5 bases). In germline, CDR1 is SQVTM, CDR2 ANQGSEA. V lost 4 bases, J lost 5 bases, and 8 bases lay in between. The CDR3 extends over 11 amino acids. CDR3 sequence: CSVAPGYGYTF. Here the CDR3 DNA reads TGCAGCGTTGCACCAGGGTATGGCTACACCTTC.

The chain couples TRBV6-5 to TRBJ1-2; 7 bases agree with TRBD1. Trimming cost V 2 bases and J 6 bases; bases outside gene matches: 9. Per the germline V gene, CDR1 is MNHEY and CDR2 is SVGAGI. This CDR3 region has 15 residues. CDR3 loop: CASSYRPTGSDGYTF. For the CDR3, the DNA is TGTGCCAGCAGTTACCGACCGACAGGGTCGGATGGCTACACCTTC.

This rearrangement joins TRBV10-3 to TRBJ2-3; tentatively, D is TRBD2 (6 bases). The germline V gene encodes CDR1 ENHRY and CDR2 SYGVKD. V shed 7 bases and J shed 3 bases, with 14 bases lying between them. The CDR3 is 14 residues long. CDR3 in amino acids: CAITRGGGTDTQYF. The CDR3 DNA follows: TGTGCCATCACTAGGGGTGGAGGGACAGATACGCAGTATTTT.

To note about this clone: One junction end disagrees with the germline gene, perhaps due to a read error. V usage is TRBV30 and J usage is TRBJ2-7; TRBD2 is a possible D gene (5 bases). CDR1 GTSNPN and CDR2 SVGIG come from the germline V gene (reference sequence). This CDR3 has 11 residues. Written as DNA, the CDR3 is TGTGCCGGGAGTGTATTGAGCGAGCAGTACTTC. This encodes CAGSVLSEQYF.

The rearrangement uses TRBV11-2 and TRBJ1-1; TRBD1 is a possible D gene (5 bases). The length of the CDR3 is 14 residues. Germline assignment: CDR1 SGHAT and CDR2 FQNNGV. V lost 4 bases and J 7 bases, leaving 16 bases between the germline ends. The CDR3 DNA is TGTGCCAGCAGCTCAAGTGGGGGTAGGGGTGAAGCTTTCTTT. Its protein product is CASSSSGGRGEAFF. Drawing the rest from reference TRBV11-2 and TRBJ1-1, the complete variable domain is EAGVAQSPRYKIIEKRQSVAFWCNPISGHATLYWYQQILGQGPKLLIQFQNNGVVDDSQLPKDRFSAERLKGVDSTLKIQPAKLEDSAVYLCASSSSGGRGEAFFGQGTRLTVV.

The gene calls are TRBV6-1 and TRBJ1-3, with D possibly matching TRBD1 (5 bases). Germline CDR1 is MNHNS and CDR2 is SASEGT. The V end was cut by 4 bases, the J end by 1 base, with 8 bases between. The CDR3 is 14 residues long. CDR3: CASSGTPSGNTIYF. The CDR3 nucleotides read TGTGCCAGCAGTGGGACACCGTCTGGAAACACCATATATTTT.

CDR3 coding DNA: TGTGCCTGGAGTCCCGGGACAGGGGATGGCTACACCTTC. Translating it yields CAWSPGTGDGYTF. V is TRBV30 and J is TRBJ1-2, with 10 nucleotides matching TRBD1. Germline V gene sequence: CDR1 GTSNPN, CDR2 SVGIG (reference sequence). The CDR3 is 13 residues long. The trim removed 2 bases at V and 6 bases at J, leaving 3 bases unmatched.

The CDR3 loop is CASSNGRGTDTQYF. DNA of the CDR3: TGTGCCAGCAGTAACGGCAGGGGGACAGATACGCAGTATTTT. The chain couples TRBV2 to TRBJ2-3; 7 nucleotides agree with TRBD1. The CDR3 is 14 amino acids. Germline CDR1 SNHLY, CDR2 FYNNEI. With V trimmed by 5 bases and J by 3 bases, 5 bases remained unmatched. Full variable domain (rest looked up from reference TRBV2 and TRBJ2-3): EPEVTQTPSHQVTQMGQEVILRCVPISNHLYFYWYRQILGQKVEFLVSFYNNEISEKSEIFDDQFSVERPDGSNFTLKIRSTKLEDSAMYFCASSNGRGTDTQYFGPGTRLTVL.

A single count supports this clone. The chain uses TRBV2 and TRBJ2-7; D is perhaps TRBD1 (7 bases). Trimming removed 6 bases from V and 5 bases from J, with 17 bases in between. This CDR3 has 14 residues. Germline CDR1 SNHLY, CDR2 FYNNEI. This CDR3 reads CASRKEGQGDEQYF. The CDR3 coding sequence is TGTGCCAGCAGGAAGGAGGGGCAGGGGGACGAGCAGTACTTC.

V usage is TRBV18 and J usage is TRBJ2-7, with TRBD2 identical over 7 bases. V lost 3 bases to trimming and J lost 4 bases; unmatched junction nucleotides: 9. This CDR3 is 15 amino acids long. Germline CDR1 and CDR2: KGHSH and LQKENI. The CDR3 bases are TGTGCCAGCTCACCGTCTCGGGGAGGGACTTACGAGCAGTACGTC. This encodes CASSPSRGGTYEQYV.